The T cell receptor beta chain under discussion was sequenced for a study of cytomegalovirus exposure and HLA in healthy donors. Study-wide results and limits: In an earlier analysis, productive rearrangement rates for most beta V segments clustered near 90% or 30%. 87-base-pair reads could not separate some V segments, including TRBV6-2 and TRBV6-3.

Researchers ran the PCR with 60 Vbeta and 13 Jbeta primers. Authors' analysis steps: The count from a later analysis was 60 million to 85 million unique TCR beta chains, about 10 million of them shared. The repertoire was sequenced with immunoSEQ multiplex PCR; TCRdb's copy has only in-frame clones and lacks some. V, J and clone size are taken as reported in that table, and D and trimming were inferred from the DNA itself. The repertoire includes tens of thousands of clones, about 79% of them detected once, and 5.5% to 7% sits in the top ten. Trimming at V came to 3 bases and at J to 5 bases, leaving 10 bases not matched to a gene. Looked up from germline, CDR1 is SGDLS and CDR2 is YYNGEE. This CDR3 region has 15 residues. Concerning this clone: What it recognizes is unknown.

V is TRBV9 and J is TRBJ2-5; TRBD2 matches at 7 bases. The specimen was PBMCs. The TCR sequence derives from a man between 18 and 35 years old in good health and CMV-seropositive. This chain's CDR3 is CASSGLAGVEETQYF. The CDR3 bases are TGTGCCAGCAGCGGCCTGGCGGGAGTGGAGGAGACCCAGTACTTC.